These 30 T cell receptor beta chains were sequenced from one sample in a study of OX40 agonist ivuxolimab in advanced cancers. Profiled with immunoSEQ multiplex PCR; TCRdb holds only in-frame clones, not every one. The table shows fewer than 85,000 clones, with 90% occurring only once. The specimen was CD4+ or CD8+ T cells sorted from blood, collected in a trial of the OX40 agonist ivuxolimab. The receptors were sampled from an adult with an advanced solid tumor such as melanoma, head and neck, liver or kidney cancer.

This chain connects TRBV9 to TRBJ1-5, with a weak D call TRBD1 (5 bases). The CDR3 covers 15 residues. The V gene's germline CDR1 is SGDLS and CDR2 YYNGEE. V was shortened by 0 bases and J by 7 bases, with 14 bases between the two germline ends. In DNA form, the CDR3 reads TGTGCCAGCAGCGTAGGGTGGGGGAGAGGGCAGCCCCAGCATTTT. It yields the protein CASSVGWGRGQPQHF.

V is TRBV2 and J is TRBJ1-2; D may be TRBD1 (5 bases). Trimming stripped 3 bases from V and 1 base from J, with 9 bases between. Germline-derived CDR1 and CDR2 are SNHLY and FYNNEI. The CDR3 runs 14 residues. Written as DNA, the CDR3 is TGTGCCAGCAGTGACTGGGACGATAACTATGGCTACACCTTC. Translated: CASSDWDDNYGYTF. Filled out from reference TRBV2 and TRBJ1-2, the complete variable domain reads EPEVTQTPSHQVTQMGQEVILRCVPISNHLYFYWYRQILGQKVEFLVSFYNNEISEKSEIFDDQFSVERPDGSNFTLKIRSTKLEDSAMYFCASSDWDDNYGYTFGSGTRLTVV.

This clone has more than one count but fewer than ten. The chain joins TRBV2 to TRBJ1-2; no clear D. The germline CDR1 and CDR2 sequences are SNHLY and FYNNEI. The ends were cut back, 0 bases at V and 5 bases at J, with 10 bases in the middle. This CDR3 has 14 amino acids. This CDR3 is CASSEANPAYGYTF. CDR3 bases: TGTGCCAGCAGTGAAGCAAACCCAGCGTATGGCTACACCTTC.

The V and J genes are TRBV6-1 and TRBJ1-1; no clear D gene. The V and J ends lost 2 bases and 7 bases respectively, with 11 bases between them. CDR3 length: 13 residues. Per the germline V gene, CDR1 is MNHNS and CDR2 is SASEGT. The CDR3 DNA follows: TGTGCCAGCAGTGAAACGAACCCCATTGAAGCTTTCTTT. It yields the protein CASSETNPIEAFF.

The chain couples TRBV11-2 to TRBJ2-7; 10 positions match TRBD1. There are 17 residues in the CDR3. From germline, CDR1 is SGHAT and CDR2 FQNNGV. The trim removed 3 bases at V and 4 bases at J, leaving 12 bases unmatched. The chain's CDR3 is CASSLWGGTGAFYEQYF. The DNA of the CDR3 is TGTGCCAGCAGCTTGTGGGGCGGGACAGGGGCTTTTTACGAGCAGTACTTC.

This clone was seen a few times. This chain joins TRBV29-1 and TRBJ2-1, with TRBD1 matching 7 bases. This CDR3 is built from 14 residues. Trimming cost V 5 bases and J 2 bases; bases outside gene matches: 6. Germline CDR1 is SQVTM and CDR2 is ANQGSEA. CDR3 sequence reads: CSVSGTETYNEQFF. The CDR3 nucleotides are TGCAGCGTTTCCGGGACAGAAACCTACAATGAGCAGTTCTTC.

The CDR3: CASRDQGAEEKLFF. The DNA for the CDR3 is TGTGCCAGTAGAGACCAGGGGGCGGAGGAAAAACTGTTTTTT. The J gene is TRBJ1-4, the V gene TRBV19; 8 nucleotides align to TRBD1. The V segment lost 6 bases and the J segment 8 bases; nucleotides outside the gene matches: 8. The CDR3 length is 14 residues. Germline CDR1 is LNHDA and CDR2 is SQIVND (reference sequence).

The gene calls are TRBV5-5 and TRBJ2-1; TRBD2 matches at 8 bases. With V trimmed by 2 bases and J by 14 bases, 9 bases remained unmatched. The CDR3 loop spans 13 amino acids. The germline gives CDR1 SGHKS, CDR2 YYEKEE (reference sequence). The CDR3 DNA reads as TGTGCCAGCAGCTTACCGGGACTAGGATTCGAGTTCTTC. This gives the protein CASSLPGLGFEFF.

The CDR3 is CASSLALATDTQYF. The CDR3 region has the DNA TGTGCCAGCAGCTTAGCTTTAGCCACAGATACGCAGTATTTT. The rearrangement uses TRBV7-8 and TRBJ2-3; D unclear. This CDR3 spans 14 amino acids. The V gene lost 0 bases and the J gene lost 2 bases, with 6 bases spanning the gap. CDR1 and CDR2 (germline): SGHVS, FQNEAQ.

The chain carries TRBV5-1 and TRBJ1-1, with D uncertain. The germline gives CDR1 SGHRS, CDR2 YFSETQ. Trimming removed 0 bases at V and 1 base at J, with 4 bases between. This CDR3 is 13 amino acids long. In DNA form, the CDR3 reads TGCGCCAGCAGCTTGGGCAGGAACACTGAAGCTTTCTTT. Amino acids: CASSLGRNTEAFF. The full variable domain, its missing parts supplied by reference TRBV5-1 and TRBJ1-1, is KAGVTQTPRYLIKTRGQQVTLSCSPISGHRSVSWYQQTPGQGLQFLFEYFSETQRNKGNFPGRFSGRQFSNSRSEMNVSTLELGDSALYLCASSLGRNTEAFFGQGTRLTVV.

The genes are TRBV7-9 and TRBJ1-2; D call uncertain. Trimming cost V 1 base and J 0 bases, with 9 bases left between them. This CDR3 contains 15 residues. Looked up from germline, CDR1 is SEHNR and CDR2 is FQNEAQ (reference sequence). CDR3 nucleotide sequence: TGTGCCAGCAGCTTAGTTTCGGAACCTAACTATGGCTACACCTTC. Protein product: CASSLVSEPNYGYTF.

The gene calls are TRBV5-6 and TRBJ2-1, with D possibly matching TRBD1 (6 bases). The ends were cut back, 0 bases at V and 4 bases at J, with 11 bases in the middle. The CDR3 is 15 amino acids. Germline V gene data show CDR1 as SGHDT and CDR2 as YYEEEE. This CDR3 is CASSLGQAVYNEQFF. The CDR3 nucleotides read TGTGCCAGCAGCTTGGGACAGGCGGTTTACAATGAGCAGTTCTTC.

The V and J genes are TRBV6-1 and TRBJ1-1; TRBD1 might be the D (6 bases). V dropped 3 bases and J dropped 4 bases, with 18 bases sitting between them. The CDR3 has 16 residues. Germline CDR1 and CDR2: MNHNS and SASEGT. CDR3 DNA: TGTGCCAGCAGTGACGGCCCCGGCAGGGGAGGCACTGAAGCTTTCTTT. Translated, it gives CASSDGPGRGGTEAFF.

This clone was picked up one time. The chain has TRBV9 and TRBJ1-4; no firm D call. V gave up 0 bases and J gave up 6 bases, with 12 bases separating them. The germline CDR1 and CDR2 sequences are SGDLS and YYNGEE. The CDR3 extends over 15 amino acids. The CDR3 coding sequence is TGTGCCAGCAGCGTAGAGGGCGGACCGGATGAAAAACTGTTTTTT. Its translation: CASSVEGGPDEKLFF.

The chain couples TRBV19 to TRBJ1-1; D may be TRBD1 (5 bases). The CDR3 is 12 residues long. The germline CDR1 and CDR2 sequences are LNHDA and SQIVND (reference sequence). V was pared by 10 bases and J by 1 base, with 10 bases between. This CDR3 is CATKDTNTEAFF. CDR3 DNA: TGTGCCACCAAGGACACGAACACTGAAGCTTTCTTT. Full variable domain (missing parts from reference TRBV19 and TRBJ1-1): DGGITQSPKYLFRKEGQNVTLSCEQNLNHDAMYWYRQDPGQGLRLIYYSQIVNDFQKGDIAEGYSVSREKKESFPLTVTSAQKNPTAFYLCATKDTNTEAFFGQGTRLTVV.

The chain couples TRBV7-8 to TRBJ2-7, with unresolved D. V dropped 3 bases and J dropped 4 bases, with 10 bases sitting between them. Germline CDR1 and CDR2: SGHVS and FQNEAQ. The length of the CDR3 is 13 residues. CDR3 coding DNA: TGTGCCAGCAGCTTCAGTCAGAGGTACGAGCAGTACTTC. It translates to CASSFSQRYEQYF.

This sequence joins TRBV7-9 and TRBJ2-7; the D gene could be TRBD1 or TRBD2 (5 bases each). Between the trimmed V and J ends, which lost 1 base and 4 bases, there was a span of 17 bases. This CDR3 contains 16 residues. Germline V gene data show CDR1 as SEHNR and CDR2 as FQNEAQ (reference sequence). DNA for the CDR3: TGTGCCAGCAGCTTAGTGGGGGTCGGACGGATTTACGAGCAGTACTTC. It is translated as CASSLVGVGRIYEQYF.

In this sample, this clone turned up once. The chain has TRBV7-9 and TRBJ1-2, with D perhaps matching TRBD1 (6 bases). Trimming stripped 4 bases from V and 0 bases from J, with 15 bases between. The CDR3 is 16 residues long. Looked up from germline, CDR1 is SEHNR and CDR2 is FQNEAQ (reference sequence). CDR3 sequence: CASSYPMQGSNYGYTF. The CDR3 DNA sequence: TGTGCCAGCAGCTACCCCATGCAGGGGTCTAACTATGGCTACACCTTC.

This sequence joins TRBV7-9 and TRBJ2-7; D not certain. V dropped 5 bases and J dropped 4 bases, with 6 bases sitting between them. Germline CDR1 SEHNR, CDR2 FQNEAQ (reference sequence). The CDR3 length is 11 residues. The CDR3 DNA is TGTGCCAGCAGCGGGTCATACGAGCAGTACTTC. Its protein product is CASSGSYEQYF.

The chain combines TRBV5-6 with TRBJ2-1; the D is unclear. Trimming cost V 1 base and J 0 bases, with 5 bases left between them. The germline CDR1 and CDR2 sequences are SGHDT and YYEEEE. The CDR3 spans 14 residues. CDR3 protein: CASSLFSSYNEQFF. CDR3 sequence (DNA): TGTGCCAGCAGCTTGTTTAGCTCCTACAATGAGCAGTTCTTC.

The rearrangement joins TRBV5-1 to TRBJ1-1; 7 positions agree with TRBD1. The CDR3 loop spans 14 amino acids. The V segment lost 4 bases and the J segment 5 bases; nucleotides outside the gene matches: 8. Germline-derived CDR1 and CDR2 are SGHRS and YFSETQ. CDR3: CASSNGQVYTEAFF. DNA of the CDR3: TGCGCCAGCAGCAACGGACAGGTTTATACTGAAGCTTTCTTT.

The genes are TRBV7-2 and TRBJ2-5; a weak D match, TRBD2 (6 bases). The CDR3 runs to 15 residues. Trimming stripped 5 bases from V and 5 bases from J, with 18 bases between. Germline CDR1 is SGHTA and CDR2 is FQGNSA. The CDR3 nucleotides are TGTGCCAGCAGCCCTACCTTATTCAGCGGGGAGACCCAGTACTTC. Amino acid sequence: CASSPTLFSGETQYF.

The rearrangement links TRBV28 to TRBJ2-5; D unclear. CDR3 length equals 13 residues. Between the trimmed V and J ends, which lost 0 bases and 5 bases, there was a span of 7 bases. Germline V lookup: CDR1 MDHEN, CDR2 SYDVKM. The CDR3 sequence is CASSLWSGETQYF. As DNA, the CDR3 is TGTGCCAGCAGTTTATGGAGTGGGGAGACCCAGTACTTC.

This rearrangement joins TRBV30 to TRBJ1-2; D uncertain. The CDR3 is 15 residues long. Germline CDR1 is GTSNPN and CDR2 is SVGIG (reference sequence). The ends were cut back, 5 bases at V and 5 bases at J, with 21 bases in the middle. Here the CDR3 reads CAWDGILNHPYGYTF. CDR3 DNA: TGTGCCTGGGACGGGATCCTTAACCACCCTTATGGCTACACCTTC.

CDR3 bases: TGTGCCAGTACCACACAGGGTTGGGTCTATGGCTACACCTTC. The encoded protein is CASTTQGWVYGYTF. This chain connects TRBV19 to TRBJ1-2, with a tentative D call TRBD1 (6 bases). This CDR3 is 14 amino acids long. The V gene's germline CDR1 is LNHDA and CDR2 SQIVND (reference sequence). The V gene lost 7 bases and the J gene lost 4 bases, with 16 bases spanning the gap.

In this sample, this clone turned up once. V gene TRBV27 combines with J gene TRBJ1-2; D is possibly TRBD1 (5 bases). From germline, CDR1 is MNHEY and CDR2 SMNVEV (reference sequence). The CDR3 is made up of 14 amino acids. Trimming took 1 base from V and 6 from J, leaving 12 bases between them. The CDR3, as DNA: TGTGCCAGCAGTTTATACCCGGGGACGAATGGCTACACCTTC. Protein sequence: CASSLYPGTNGYTF.

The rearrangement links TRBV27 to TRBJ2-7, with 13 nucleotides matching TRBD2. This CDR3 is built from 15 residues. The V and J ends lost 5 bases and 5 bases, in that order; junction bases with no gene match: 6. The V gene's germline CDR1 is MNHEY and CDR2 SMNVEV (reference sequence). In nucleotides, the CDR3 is TGTGCCAGCAGTCGAACTAGCGGGAGGGTACACGAGCAGTACTTC. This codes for CASSRTSGRVHEQYF.

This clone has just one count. The CDR3 bases are TGCGCCAGCAGCAAGGCCTCGGCTCTCCAGGCCACAGATACGCAGTATTTT. It translates to CASSKASALQATDTQYF. The genes are TRBV5-1 and TRBJ2-3; D unclear. CDR1 is SGHRS, CDR2 YFSETQ, per germline. CDR3 size: 17 residues. The V end lost 4 bases, the J end lost 2 bases, and 20 bases lay between the germline ends.

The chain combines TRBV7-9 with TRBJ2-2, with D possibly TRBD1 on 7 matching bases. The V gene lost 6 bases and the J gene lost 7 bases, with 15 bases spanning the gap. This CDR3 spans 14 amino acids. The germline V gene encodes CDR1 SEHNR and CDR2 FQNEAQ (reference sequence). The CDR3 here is CASRRTRGDGELFF. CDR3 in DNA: TGTGCCAGCAGACGCACCAGGGGGGACGGGGAGCTGTTTTTT.

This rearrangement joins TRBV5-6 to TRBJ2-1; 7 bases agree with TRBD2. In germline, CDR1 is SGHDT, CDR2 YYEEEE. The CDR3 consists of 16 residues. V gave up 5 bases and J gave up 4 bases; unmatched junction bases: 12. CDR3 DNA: TGTGCCAGCAGTCCGGGGGGACCGGCTCATTACAATGAGCAGTTCTTC. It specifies CASSPGGPAHYNEQFF.